A selection of T cell receptor beta chains follows, all from one sample in a study of T cells in Graves' hyperthyroidism and ophthalmopathy. One entry per CDR3 protein, called by TCRdb with MiXCR from the multiplex PCR reads. Of about 360,000 distinct CDR3 sequences listed, around 13% are singletons. Sequenced sample: blood. The receptors were gathered from a woman aged 18 to 35 with Graves' hyperthyroidism. Both conserved end residues are part of each CDR3. Fields, in order: clone size, V gene, J gene, D gene, CDR3 protein, CDR3 DNA. D genes are given only for firm matches. Some rows mark clone size as missing; the rest say once, few, many or name a class of expanded clone.

size: .; V: TRBV4-1; J: TRBJ2-7; D: .; CDR3: CASSLIRTFSPASSYEQYF; DNA: TGCGCCAGCAGCCTTATTCGAACTTTCTCCCCTGCGAGCTCCTACGAGCAGTACTTC
size: many; V: TRBV15; J: TRBJ1-4; D: .; CDR3: CATSRVRDAEKLFF; DNA: TGTGCCACCAGCAGAGTCAGGGATGCTGAAAAACTGTTTTTT
size: many; V: TRBV13; J: TRBJ2-5; D: TRBD1; CDR3: CASSSTRSPFGTARETQYF; DNA: TGTGCCAGCAGCTCTACTCGGTCACCTTTCGGGACAGCCCGAGAGACCCAGTACTTC
size: many; V: TRBV25-1; J: TRBJ2-3; D: TRBD2; CDR3: CASSVTTSGSTTDTQYF; DNA: TGTGCCAGCAGTGTAACGACTAGCGGGTCTACCACAGATACGCAGTATTTT
size: .; V: TRBV4-2; J: TRBJ2-5; D: .; CDR3: CASSTQQGTGETQYF; DNA: TGTGCCAGCAGCACACAACAGGGTACTGGAGAGACCCAGTACTTC
size: many; V: TRBV6-1; J: TRBJ1-1; D: .; CDR3: CASSSPGQTSMNTEAFF; DNA: TGTGCCAGCAGTTCTCCTGGACAGACCAGCATGAACACTGAAGCTTTCTTT
size: few; V: TRBV10-3; J: TRBJ2-1; D: TRBD2; CDR3: CAITQVAGGSYNEQFF; DNA: TGTGCCATCACTCAAGTAGCGGGAGGGTCCTACAATGAGCAGTTCTTC
size: many; V: TRBV28; J: TRBJ1-2; D: .; CDR3: CASSLRGTGYGYTF; DNA: TGTGCCAGCAGTTTACGTGGCACAGGCTATGGCTACACCTTC
size: many; V: TRBV18; J: TRBJ1-1; D: TRBD1; CDR3: CASSPNLRSNRGTEAFF; DNA: TGTGCCAGCTCACCAAACCTCAGATCAAACAGGGGCACTGAAGCTTTCTTT
size: .; V: TRBV19; J: TRBJ2-1; D: .; CDR3: CASNLGGPYNEQFF; DNA: TGTGCCAGTAATCTGGGGGGCCCCTACAATGAGCAGTTCTTC
size: .; V: TRBV6-5; J: TRBJ1-2; D: .; CDR3: CASSYHGGYTF; DNA: TGTGCCAGCAGTTACCATGGTGGCTACACCTTC
size: .; V: TRBV6-1; J: TRBJ2-5; D: .; CDR3: CASSPRLLQETQYF; DNA: TGTGCCAGCAGTCCTAGACTCCTTCAAGAGACCCAGTACTTC
size: many; V: TRBV6-1; J: TRBJ2-7; D: .; CDR3: CASSPYLGYEQYF; DNA: TGTGCCAGCAGCCCATACTTAGGGTACGAGCAGTACTTC
size: few; V: TRBV4-1; J: TRBJ2-1; D: .; CDR3: CASSPRGDNEQFF; DNA: TGCGCCAGCAGCCCCCGGGGAGACAATGAGCAGTTCTTC
size: many; V: TRBV28; J: TRBJ1-6; D: .; CDR3: CASSPRTGTVNSPLHF; DNA: TGTGCCAGCAGTCCAAGAACCGGGACCGTTAATTCACCCCTCCACTTT
size: many; V: TRBV30; J: TRBJ2-2; D: TRBD2; CDR3: CACPTLSGRAFSGELFF; DNA: TGTGCCTGCCCCACGCTAAGCGGGAGGGCCTTTAGCGGGGAGCTGTTTTTT
size: many; V: TRBV29-1; J: TRBJ2-3; D: .; CDR3: CSVEASWRTDTQYF; DNA: TGCAGCGTTGAGGCTAGCTGGCGCACAGATACGCAGTATTTT
size: many; V: TRBV7-9; J: TRBJ2-7; D: .; CDR3: CASSQDRRISYEQYF; DNA: TGTGCCAGCAGCCAAGACAGGAGAATCTCCTACGAGCAGTACTTC
size: few; V: TRBV19; J: TRBJ1-5; D: TRBD1; CDR3: CASTTGQGDRPQHF; DNA: TGTGCCAGTACGACCGGACAGGGTGATAGGCCCCAGCATTTT
size: few; V: TRBV19; J: TRBJ1-5; D: .; CDR3: CASSISSDQPQHF; DNA: TGTGCCAGTAGTATATCTTCGGATCAGCCCCAGCATTTT
size: many; V: TRBV2; J: TRBJ2-3; D: .; CDR3: CATLITDTQYF; DNA: TGTGCCACCCTCATTACAGATACGCAGTATTTT
size: many; V: TRBV20-1; J: TRBJ2-5; D: .; CDR3: CSARGQWETQYF; DNA: TGCAGTGCGAGGGGTCAGTGGGAGACCCAGTACTTC
size: few; V: TRBV11-3; J: TRBJ2-6; D: .; CDR3: CASSLISQGASGANVLTF; DNA: TGTGCCAGCAGCTTAATCAGTCAAGGTGCTTCTGGGGCCAACGTCCTGACTTTC
size: .; V: TRBV6-2/TRBV6-3; J: TRBJ2-3; D: TRBD2; CDR3: CIGAGGQDTQYF; DNA: TGTATCGGGGCGGGGGGGCAAGATACGCAGTATTTT
size: many; V: TRBV5-1; J: TRBJ2-7; D: .; CDR3: CASSLGVSAFQSSYEQYF; DNA: TGCGCCAGCAGCTTGGGTGTCTCAGCGTTCCAGAGCTCCTACGAGCAGTACTTC
size: few; V: TRBV5-6; J: TRBJ1-6; D: .; CDR3: CASSLGGRSPLHF; DNA: TGTGCCAGCAGCTTGGGGGGCCGCTCACCCCTCCACTTT
size: many; V: TRBV28; J: TRBJ1-2; D: TRBD1; CDR3: CASSTDRVSLGYTF; DNA: TGTGCCAGCAGTACCGACAGGGTGTCCCTTGGCTACACCTTC
size: .; V: TRBV7-9; J: TRBJ2-7; D: TRBD2; CDR3: CASSFSGNSYEQYF; DNA: TGTGCCAGCAGCTTTAGCGGGAACTCCTACGAGCAGTACTTC
size: few; V: TRBV4-1; J: TRBJ2-5; D: .; CDR3: CASSQGQGKTQYF; DNA: TGCGCCAGCAGCCAAGGGCAGGGAAAGACCCAGTACTTC
size: .; V: TRBV7-3; J: TRBJ2-2; D: .; CDR3: CASSSQPGTNTGELFF; DNA: TGTGCCAGCAGCTCCCAACCCGGAACCAACACCGGGGAGCTGTTTTTT
size: many; V: TRBV7-3; J: TRBJ2-5; D: .; CDR3: CASSLGTMETQYF; DNA: TGTGCCAGCAGCTTAGGGACGATGGAGACCCAGTACTTC
size: .; V: TRBV4-1; J: TRBJ2-1; D: TRBD1; CDR3: CASSSTGGPYNEQFF; DNA: TGCGCCAGCAGCTCAACAGGGGGCCCCTACAATGAGCAGTTCTTC
size: many; V: TRBV20-1; J: TRBJ1-1; D: .; CDR3: CSGTGTNHMNTEAFF; DNA: TGCAGTGGAACTGGGACTAATCATATGAACACTGAAGCTTTCTTT
size: .; V: TRBV10-3; J: TRBJ2-2; D: TRBD2; CDR3: CASSYSNGGGRGELFF; DNA: TGTGCCAGCAGTTACTCGAATGGCGGGGGTAGGGGGGAGCTGTTTTTT
size: .; V: TRBV27; J: TRBJ2-5; D: .; CDR3: CASSLSAGSVETQYF; DNA: TGTGCCAGCAGTTTATCAGCAGGGTCGGTCGAGACCCAGTACTTC
size: .; V: TRBV6-2/TRBV6-3; J: TRBJ2-2; D: TRBD1; CDR3: CASSDGQGAGGELFF; DNA: TGTGCCAGCAGCGATGGACAGGGGGCAGGCGGGGAGCTGTTTTTT
size: many; V: TRBV5-1; J: TRBJ2-5; D: .; CDR3: CASSLGPGGTQYF; DNA: TGCGCCAGCAGCTTGGGCCCGGGCGGGACCCAGTACTTC
size: many; V: TRBV28; J: TRBJ1-2; D: .; CDR3: CASSPGGLGYTF; DNA: TGTGCCAGCAGCCCCGGTGGCCTTGGCTACACCTTC
size: many; V: TRBV12-3/TRBV12-4; J: TRBJ1-6; D: .; CDR3: CASSFGGGNSPLHF; DNA: TGTGCCAGCAGTTTCGGGGGTGGGAATTCACCCCTCCACTTT
size: many; V: TRBV28; J: TRBJ1-5; D: TRBD1; CDR3: CASSLVNRGGSGGPQHF; DNA: TGTGCCAGCAGTTTGGTGAACAGGGGAGGCTCCGGGGGGCCCCAGCATTTT